The TCR beta chain under discussion was sequenced for a study of blood T cell repertoires in COVID-19. Some clones are missing from TCRdb's copy, which holds only in-frame ones; the method was immunoSEQ multiplex PCR. This sample has about 230,000 clones, with roughly 83% found just once. The TCR originated in a man in his forties with acute or convalescent COVID-19. The source material was peripheral blood.

The CDR3 DNA is TGTGCCAGCTCAACCGCGGTGAACACTGAAGCTTTCTTT. This gives the protein CASSTAVNTEAFF. The chain combines TRBV18 with TRBJ1-1; the D is unclear. The germline gives CDR1 KGHSH, CDR2 LQKENI. V dropped 5 bases and J dropped 0 bases, with 7 bases sitting between them. This CDR3 has 13 residues.